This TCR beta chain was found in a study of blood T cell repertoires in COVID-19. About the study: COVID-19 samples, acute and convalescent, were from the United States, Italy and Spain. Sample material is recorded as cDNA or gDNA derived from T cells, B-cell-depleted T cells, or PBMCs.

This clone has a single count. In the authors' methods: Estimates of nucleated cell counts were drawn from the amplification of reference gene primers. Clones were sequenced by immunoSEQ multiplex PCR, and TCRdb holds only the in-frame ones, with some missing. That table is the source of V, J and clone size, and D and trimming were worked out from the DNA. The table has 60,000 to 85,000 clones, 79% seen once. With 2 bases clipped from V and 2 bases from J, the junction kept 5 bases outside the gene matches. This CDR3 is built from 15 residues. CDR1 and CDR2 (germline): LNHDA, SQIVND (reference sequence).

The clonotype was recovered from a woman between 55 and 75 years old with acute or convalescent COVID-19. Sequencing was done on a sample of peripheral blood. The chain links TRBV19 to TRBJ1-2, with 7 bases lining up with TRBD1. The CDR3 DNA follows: TGTGCCAGTAGTATACCGGGACAGAAAAACTATGGCTACACCTTC. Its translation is CASSIPGQKNYGYTF.